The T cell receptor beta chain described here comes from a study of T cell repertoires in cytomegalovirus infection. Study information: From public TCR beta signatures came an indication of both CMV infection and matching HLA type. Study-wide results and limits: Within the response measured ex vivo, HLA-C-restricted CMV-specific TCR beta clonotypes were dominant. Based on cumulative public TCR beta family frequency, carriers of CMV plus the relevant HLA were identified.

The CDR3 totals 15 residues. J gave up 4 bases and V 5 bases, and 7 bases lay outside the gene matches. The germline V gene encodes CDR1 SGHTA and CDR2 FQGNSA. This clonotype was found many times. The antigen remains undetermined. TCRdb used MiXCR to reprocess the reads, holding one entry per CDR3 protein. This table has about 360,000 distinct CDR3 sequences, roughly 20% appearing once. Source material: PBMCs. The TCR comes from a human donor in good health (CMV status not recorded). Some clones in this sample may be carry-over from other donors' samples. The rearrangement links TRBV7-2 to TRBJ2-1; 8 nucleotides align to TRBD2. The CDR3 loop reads CASSLSGSRYNEQFF. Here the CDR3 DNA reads TGTGCCAGCAGCCTGAGCGGGAGTCGTTACAATGAGCAGTTCTTC.